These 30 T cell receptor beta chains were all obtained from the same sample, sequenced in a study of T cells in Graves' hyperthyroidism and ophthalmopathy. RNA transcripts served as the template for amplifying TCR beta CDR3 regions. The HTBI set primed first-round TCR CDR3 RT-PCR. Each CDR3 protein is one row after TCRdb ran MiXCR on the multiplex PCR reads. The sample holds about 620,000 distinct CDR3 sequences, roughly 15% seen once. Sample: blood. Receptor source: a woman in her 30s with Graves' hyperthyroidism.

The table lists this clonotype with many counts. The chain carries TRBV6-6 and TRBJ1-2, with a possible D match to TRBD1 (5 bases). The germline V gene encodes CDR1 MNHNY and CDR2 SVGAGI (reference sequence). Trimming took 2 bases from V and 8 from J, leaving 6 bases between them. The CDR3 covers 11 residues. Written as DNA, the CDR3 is TGTGCCAGCAGTTACCGGGGGGGCTACACCTTC. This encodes CASSYRGGYTF.

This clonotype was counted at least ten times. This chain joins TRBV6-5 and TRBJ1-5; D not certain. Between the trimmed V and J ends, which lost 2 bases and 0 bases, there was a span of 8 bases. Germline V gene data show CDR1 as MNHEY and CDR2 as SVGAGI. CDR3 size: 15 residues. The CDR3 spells CASSYGTDSNQPQHF. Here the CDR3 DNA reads TGTGCCAGCAGTTACGGCACCGATAGCAATCAGCCCCAGCATTTT.

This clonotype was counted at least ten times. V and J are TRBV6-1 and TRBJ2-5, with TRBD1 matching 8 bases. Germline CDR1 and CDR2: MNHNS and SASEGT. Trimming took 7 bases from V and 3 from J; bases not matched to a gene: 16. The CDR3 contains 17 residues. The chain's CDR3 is CASTIHRAGGREETQYF. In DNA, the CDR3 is TGTGCCAGCACTATACACCGGGCAGGGGGCCGAGAAGAGACCCAGTACTTC.

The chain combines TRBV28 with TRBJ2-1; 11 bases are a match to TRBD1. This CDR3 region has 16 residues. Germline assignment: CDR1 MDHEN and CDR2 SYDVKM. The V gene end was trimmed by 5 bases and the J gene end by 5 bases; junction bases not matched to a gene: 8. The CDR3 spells CASSTPGTGGHNEQFF. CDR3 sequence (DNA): TGTGCCAGCAGTACCCCCGGGACAGGGGGGCACAATGAGCAGTTCTTC.

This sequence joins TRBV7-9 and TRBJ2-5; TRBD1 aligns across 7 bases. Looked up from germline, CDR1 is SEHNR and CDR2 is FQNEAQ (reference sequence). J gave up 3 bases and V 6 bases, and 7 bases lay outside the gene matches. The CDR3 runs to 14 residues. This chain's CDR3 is CASREGGIEETQYF. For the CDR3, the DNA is TGTGCCAGCAGAGAAGGGGGCATAGAAGAGACCCAGTACTTC.

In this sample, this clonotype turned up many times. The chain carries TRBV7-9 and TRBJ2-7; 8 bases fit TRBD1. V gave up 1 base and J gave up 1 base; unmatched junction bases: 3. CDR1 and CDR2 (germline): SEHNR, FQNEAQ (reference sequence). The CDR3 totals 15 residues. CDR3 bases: TGTGCCAGCAGCTTAGAGACAGGGGCTTCCTACGAGCAGTACTTC. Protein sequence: CASSLETGASYEQYF.

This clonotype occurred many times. CDR3 residues: CASSVVSGYGYTF. In nucleotides, the CDR3 is TGTGCCAGCAGCGTAGTTTCCGGTTATGGCTACACCTTC. The gene calls are TRBV9 and TRBJ1-2; no reliable D call. The ends were cut back, 0 bases at V and 5 bases at J, with 8 bases in the middle. This CDR3 region has 13 residues. The germline CDR1 and CDR2 sequences are SGDLS and YYNGEE.

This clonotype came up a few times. The CDR3 coding sequence is TGTGCCTGGAGTCCGGGGCTAACGAACAATGAGCAGTTCTTC. This codes for CAWSPGLTNNEQFF. The chain carries TRBV30 and TRBJ2-1; D could derive from TRBD1 or TRBD2 (5 bases each). The germline V and J ends were trimmed by 2 bases and 5 bases, with 13 bases remaining between them. The germline CDR1 and CDR2 sequences are GTSNPN and SVGIG (reference sequence). The CDR3 is 14 residues long.

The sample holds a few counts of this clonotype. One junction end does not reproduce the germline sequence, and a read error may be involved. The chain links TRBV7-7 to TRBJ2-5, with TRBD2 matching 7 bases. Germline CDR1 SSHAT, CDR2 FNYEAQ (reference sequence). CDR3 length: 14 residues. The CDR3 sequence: CASSGRGIQETQYF. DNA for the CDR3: TGTGCTAGCAGCGGGCGGGGGATCCAAGAGACCCAGTACTTC.

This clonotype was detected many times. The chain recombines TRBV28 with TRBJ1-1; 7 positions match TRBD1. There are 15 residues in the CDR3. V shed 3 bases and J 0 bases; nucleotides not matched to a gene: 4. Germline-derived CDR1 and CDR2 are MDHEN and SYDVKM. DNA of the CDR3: TGTGCCAGCAGTTTGGGACAGCGTATGAACACTGAAGCTTTCTTT. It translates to CASSLGQRMNTEAFF.

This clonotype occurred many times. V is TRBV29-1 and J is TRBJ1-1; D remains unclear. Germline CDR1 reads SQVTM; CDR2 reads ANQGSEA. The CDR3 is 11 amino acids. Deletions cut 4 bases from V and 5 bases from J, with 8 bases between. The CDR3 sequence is CSVAVGTEAFF. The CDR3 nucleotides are TGCAGCGTTGCGGTTGGGACTGAAGCTTTCTTT.

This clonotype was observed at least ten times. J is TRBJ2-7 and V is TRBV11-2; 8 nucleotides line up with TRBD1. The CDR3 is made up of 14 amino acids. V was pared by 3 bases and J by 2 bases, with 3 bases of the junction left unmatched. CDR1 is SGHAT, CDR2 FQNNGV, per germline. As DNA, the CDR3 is TGTGCCAGCAGCTTCACAGGGGGAGCCTACGAGCAGTACTTC. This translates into CASSFTGGAYEQYF.

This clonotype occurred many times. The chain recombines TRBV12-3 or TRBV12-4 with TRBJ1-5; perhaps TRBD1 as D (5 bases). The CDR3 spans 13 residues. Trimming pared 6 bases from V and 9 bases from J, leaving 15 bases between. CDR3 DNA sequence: TGTGCCAGCAGCTCGGGACGGTACGGGCCCCAGCATTTT. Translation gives CASSSGRYGPQHF.

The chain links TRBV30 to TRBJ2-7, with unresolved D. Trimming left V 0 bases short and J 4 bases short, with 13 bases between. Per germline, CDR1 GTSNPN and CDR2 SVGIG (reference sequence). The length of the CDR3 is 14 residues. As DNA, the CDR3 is TGTGCCTGGAGTGTACCAGGTGGAGAGTACGAGCAGTACTTC. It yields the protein CAWSVPGGEYEQYF.

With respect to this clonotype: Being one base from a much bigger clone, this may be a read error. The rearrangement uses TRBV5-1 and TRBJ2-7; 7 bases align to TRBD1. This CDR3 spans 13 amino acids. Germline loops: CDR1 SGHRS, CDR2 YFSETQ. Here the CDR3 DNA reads TGCGCCAGCAGCGAAGGGACAGACTACGAGCAGCACTTC. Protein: CASSEGTDYEQHF.

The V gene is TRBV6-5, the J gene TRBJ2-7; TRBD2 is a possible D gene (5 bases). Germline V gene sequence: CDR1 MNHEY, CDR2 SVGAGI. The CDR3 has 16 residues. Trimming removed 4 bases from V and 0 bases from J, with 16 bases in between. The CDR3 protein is CASSSPPPGNSYEQYF. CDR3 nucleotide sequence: TGTGCCAGCAGTTCACCTCCCCCGGGGAACTCCTACGAGCAGTACTTC.

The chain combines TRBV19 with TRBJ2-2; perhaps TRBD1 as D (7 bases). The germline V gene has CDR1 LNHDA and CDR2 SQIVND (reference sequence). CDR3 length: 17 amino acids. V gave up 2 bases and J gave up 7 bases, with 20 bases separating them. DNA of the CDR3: TGTGCCAGTAGTATATCCCCCACCAGGGGGGAAGGCGGGGAGCTGTTTTTT. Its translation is CASSISPTRGEGGELFF.

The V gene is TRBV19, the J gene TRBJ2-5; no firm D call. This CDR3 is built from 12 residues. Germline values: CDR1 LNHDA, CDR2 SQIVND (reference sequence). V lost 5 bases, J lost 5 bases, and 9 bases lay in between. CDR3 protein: CASSERRETQYF. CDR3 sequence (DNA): TGTGCCAGTAGTGAAAGAAGGGAGACCCAGTACTTC.

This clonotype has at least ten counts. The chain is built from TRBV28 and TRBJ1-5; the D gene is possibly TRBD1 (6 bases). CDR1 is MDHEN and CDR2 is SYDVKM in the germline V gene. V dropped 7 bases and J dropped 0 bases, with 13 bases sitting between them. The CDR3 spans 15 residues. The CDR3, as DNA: TGTGCCAGCAACAGGGCCGGATATAGCAATCAGCCCCAGCATTTT. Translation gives CASNRAGYSNQPQHF.

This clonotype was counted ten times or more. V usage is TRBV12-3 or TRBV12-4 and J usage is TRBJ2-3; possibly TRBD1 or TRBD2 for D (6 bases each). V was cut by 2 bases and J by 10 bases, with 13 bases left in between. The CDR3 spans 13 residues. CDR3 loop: CASSLRGESPQYF. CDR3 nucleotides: TGTGCCAGCAGTTTAAGGGGGGAAAGTCCGCAGTATTTT.

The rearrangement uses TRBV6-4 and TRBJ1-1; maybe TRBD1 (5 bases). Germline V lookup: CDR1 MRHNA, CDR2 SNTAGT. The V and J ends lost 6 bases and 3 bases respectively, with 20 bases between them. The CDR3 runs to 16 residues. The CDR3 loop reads CASSPPGPEGDTEAFF. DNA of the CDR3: TGTGCCAGCAGCCCTCCGGGACCCGAAGGGGACACTGAAGCTTTCTTT.

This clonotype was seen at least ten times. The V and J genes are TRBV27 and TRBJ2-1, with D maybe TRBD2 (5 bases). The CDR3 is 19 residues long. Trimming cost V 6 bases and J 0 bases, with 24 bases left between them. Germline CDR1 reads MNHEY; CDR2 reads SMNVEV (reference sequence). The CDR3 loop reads CASSSLPLYLGSSYNEQFF. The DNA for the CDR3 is TGTGCCAGCAGCAGCCTCCCCCTCTACCTGGGGAGCTCCTACAATGAGCAGTTCTTC.

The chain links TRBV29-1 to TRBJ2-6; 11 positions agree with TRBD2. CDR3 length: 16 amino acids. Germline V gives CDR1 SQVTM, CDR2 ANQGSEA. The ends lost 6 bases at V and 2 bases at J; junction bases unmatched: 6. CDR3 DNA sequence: TGCAGCGTCGGTTATAGCGGGAGGGCTGGGGCCAACGTCCTGACTTTC. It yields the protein CSVGYSGRAGANVLTF.

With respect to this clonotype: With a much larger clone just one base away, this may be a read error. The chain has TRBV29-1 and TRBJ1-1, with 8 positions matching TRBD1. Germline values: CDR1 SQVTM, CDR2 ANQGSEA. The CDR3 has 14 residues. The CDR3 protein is CGVEDRGRNTEAFF. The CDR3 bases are TGCGGCGTTGAAGACAGGGGCCGGAACACTGAAGCTTTCTTT.

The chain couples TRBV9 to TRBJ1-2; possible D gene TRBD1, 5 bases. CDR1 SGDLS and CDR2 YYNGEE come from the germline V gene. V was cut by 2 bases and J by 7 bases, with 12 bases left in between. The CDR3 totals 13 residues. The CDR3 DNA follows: TGTGCCAGCAGCGTCGTCCAGGGATTTGGCTACACCTTC. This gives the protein CASSVVQGFGYTF.

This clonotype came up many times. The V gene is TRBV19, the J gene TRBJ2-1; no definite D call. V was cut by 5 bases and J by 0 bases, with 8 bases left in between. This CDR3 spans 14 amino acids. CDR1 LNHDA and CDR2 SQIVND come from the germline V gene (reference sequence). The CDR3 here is CASSRVSSYNEQFF. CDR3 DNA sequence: TGTGCCAGTAGTCGTGTAAGCTCCTACAATGAGCAGTTCTTC.

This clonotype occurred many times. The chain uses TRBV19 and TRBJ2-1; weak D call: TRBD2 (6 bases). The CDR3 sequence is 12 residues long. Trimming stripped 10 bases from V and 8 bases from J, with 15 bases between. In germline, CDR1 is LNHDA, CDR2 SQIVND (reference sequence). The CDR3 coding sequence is TGTGCCACGAAAGGGGAGGCGGATGAGCAGTTCTTC. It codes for CATKGEADEQFF.

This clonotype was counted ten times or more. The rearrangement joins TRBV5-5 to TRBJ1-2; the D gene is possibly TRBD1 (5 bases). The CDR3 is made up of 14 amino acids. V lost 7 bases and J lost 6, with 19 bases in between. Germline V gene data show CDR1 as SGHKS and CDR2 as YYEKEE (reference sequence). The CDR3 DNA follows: TGTGCCAGCCACAAGGGAAGGGGTTCCCATGGCTACACCTTC. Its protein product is CASHKGRGSHGYTF. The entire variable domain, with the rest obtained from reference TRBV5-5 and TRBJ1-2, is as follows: DAGVTQSPTHLIKTRGQQVTLRCSPISGHKSVSWYQQVLGQGPQFIFQYYEKEERGRGNFPDRFSARQFPNYSSELNVNALLLGDSALYLCASHKGRGSHGYTFGSGTRLTVV.

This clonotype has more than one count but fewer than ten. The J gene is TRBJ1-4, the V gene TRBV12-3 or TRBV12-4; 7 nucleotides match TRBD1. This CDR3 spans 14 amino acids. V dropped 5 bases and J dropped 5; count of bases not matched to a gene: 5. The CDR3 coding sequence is TGTGCCAGCAGTGAACAGACAGGGAATGAAAAACTGTTTTTT. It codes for CASSEQTGNEKLFF.

As DNA, the CDR3 is TGTGCCAGCAGCCAAGCGGGAGAGACCTACGAGCAGTACTTC. This encodes CASSQAGETYEQYF. The rearrangement links TRBV7-9 to TRBJ2-7, with 8 positions matching TRBD2. V lost 5 bases and J lost 2; bases outside the gene matches: 5. The CDR3 is 14 residues long. Germline CDR1 SEHNR, CDR2 FQNEAQ (reference sequence). Based on the CDR3 plus reference TRBV7-9 and TRBJ2-7, the full variable domain is DTGVSQNPRHKITKRGQNVTFRCDPISEHNRLYWYRQTLGQGPEFLTYFQNEAQLEKSRLLSDRFSAERPKGSFSTLEIQRTEQGDSAMYLCASSQAGETYEQYFGPGTRLTVT.